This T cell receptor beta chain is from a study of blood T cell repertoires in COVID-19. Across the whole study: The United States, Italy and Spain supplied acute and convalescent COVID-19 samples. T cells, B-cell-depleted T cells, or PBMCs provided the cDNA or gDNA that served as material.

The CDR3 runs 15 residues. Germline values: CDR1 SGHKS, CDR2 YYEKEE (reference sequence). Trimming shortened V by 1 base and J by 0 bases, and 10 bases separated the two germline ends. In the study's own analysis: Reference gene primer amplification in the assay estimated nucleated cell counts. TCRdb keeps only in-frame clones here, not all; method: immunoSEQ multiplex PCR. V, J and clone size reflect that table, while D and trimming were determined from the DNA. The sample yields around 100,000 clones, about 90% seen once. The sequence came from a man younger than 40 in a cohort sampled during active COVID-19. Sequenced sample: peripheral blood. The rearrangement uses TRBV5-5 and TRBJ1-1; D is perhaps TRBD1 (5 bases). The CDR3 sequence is CASSLLQGMNTEAFF. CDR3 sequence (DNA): TGTGCCAGCAGCTTGCTTCAGGGAATGAACACTGAAGCTTTCTTT.